Listed below are T cell receptor beta chains from one sample, sequenced in a study of cytomegalovirus exposure and HLA in healthy donors. Generated by immunoSEQ multiplex PCR, the TCRdb table keeps only in-frame clones and is missing some. The sample lists tens of thousands of clones; under 80% were seen once. The sample comprised PBMCs. The receptors were sampled from a man aged 55 to 69 in good health and CMV-seropositive. CDR3s include the opening cysteine and the closing phenylalanine or tryptophan. The D gene is left open where the match is weak. Clone size is shown for a subset of rows, as once, few, many or a class of expanded clone.

TRBD1,TRBJ1-1,.,14,TRBV19,TGTGCCAGTAGTCAGACAGGGGGCGGCACTGAAGCTTTCTTT,CASSQTGGGTEAFF
TRBD2,TRBJ2-3,.,17,TRBV27,TGTGCCAGCAGCGTGGGCCCTCTAGCGGGGACTGGGGGGACGCAGTATTTT,CASSVGPLAGTGGTQYF
TRBD2,TRBJ2-1,few,15,TRBV7-9,TGTGCCAGCAGCTTAGCGGGACTAGCGGTCAATGAGCAGTTCTTC,CASSLAGLAVNEQFF
.,TRBJ2-3,few,17,TRBV15,TGTGCCACCAGCAGAGAAGAGAGTACAGGTAGCACAGATACGCAGTATTTT,CATSREESTGSTDTQYF
TRBD2,TRBJ2-7,.,16,TRBV7-9,TGTGCCAGCAGCCCCCTCGCGGGGGGACTTCCGTACGAGCAGTACTTC,CASSPLAGGLPYEQYF
TRBD2,TRBJ2-2,.,15,TRBV6-6,TGTGCCAGCAGGATGACTAGCGGGGGATTCCGGGAGCTGTTTTTT,CASRMTSGGFRELFF
TRBD2,TRBJ2-5,few,16,TRBV6-1,TGTGCCAGCAGTGGTGGGAGCCTAGCGGGCCAAGAGACCCAGTACTTC,CASSGGSLAGQETQYF
.,TRBJ1-2,.,17,TRBV5-1,TGCGCCAGCAGCGAGTCCGGGACACCGGTAGAAATGGGGGGCTACACCTTC,CASSESGTPVEMGGYTF
TRBD1,TRBJ2-5,.,15,TRBV11-2,TGTGCCAGCAGCCCAGACAGGGGGCTAGGAGAGACCCAGTACTTC,CASSPDRGLGETQYF
TRBD2,TRBJ2-1,.,15,TRBV5-4,TGTGCCAGCAGCTTGGCGCGGGGGGGGTATAATGAGCAGTTCTTC,CASSLARGGYNEQFF
.,TRBJ1-6,.,14,TRBV2,TGTGCCAGCAGGCGCGACATTTATAATTCACCCCTCCACTTT,CASRRDIYNSPLHF
.,TRBJ1-1,.,11,TRBV12-5,TGTGCTAGTGGTTTGGAGGGGGAAGCTTTCTTT,CASGLEGEAFF